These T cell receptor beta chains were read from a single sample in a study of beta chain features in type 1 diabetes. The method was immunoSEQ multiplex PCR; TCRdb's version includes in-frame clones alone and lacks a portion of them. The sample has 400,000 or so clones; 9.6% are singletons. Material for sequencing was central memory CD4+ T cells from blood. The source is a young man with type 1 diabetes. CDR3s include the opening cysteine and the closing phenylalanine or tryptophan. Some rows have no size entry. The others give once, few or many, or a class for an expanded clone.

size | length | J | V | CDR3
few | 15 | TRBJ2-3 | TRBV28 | CASSSASGFTDTQYF
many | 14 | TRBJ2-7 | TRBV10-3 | CAISETGQGVEQYF
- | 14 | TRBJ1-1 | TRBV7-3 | CASSLTPANTEAFF
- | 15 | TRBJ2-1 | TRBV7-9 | CASSLGTSGYNEQFF
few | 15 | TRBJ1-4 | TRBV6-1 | CASSSGGTGNEKLFF
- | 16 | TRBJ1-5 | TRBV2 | CASSDRVGGSNQPQHF
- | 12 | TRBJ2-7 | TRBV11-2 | CASSFNSYEQYF
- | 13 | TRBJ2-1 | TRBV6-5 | CASTSLSQDEQFF
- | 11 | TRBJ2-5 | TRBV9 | CASSPRGTQYF
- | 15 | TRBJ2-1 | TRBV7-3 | CASSPSGGSYNEQFF